Presented here are 32 T cell receptor beta chains from one specimen sequenced in a study of T cells in Graves' hyperthyroidism and ophthalmopathy. Using RNA transcripts as the source, TCR beta CDR3 regions were amplified. TCR CDR3 regions were first amplified by RT-PCR with HTBI primers. MiXCR, run by TCRdb on the multiplex PCR reads, gives a single entry per CDR3 protein. This sample yields about 400,000 distinct CDR3 sequences, of which 14% to 15% are seen a single time; about 13% belongs to the top ten. Sequencing was performed on blood. These receptor sequences come from a man younger than 35 with Graves' ophthalmopathy.

This clonotype was observed many times. V gene TRBV11-2 combines with J gene TRBJ2-7; D call uncertain. Germline CDR1 and CDR2: SGHAT and FQNNGV. Trimming took off 0 bases at V and 5 bases at J, with 8 bases between the two ends. The CDR3 consists of 13 residues. The CDR3 bases are TGTGCCAGCAGCTTAGATGTCGCGCACGAGCAGTACTTC. Translating gives CASSLDVAHEQYF.

Worth noting for this clonotype: Being one base from a much bigger clone, this may be a read error. Because it lacks the conserved phenylalanine or tryptophan at the end, this CDR3 is likely a read error. The rearrangement uses TRBV2 and TRBJ1-6; D ambiguous. V lost 6 bases, J lost 6 bases, and 15 bases lay in between. The CDR3 consists of 15 residues. Looked up from germline, CDR1 is SNHLY and CDR2 is FYNNEI. CDR3 nucleotide sequence: TGTGCCAGCAGCTTGAGGGAGGGCATTAATTCACCCCTCCACTAT. Its translation: CASSLREGINSPLHY.

Only a few counts were recorded for this clonotype. The V call is TRBV29-1, the J call TRBJ2-7, with D possibly matching TRBD2 (7 bases). This CDR3 has 14 amino acids. Germline V gives CDR1 SQVTM, CDR2 ANQGSEA. The V gene lost 7 bases and the J gene lost 2 bases, with 18 bases spanning the gap. The CDR3 loop reads CSAGGGRGPYEQYF. In DNA form, the CDR3 reads TGCAGCGCCGGCGGAGGGCGGGGGCCCTACGAGCAGTACTTC.

This clonotype was counted at least ten times. The V call is TRBV5-1, the J call TRBJ1-2; D is unclear. V lost 1 base and J 4 bases, leaving 5 bases between the germline ends. Germline CDR1 and CDR2: SGHRS and YFSETQ. The CDR3 runs to 12 residues. The CDR3 loop reads CASSLYSYGYTF. As DNA, the CDR3 is TGCGCCAGCAGCTTGTACAGCTATGGCTACACCTTC.

This clonotype was counted many times. V usage is TRBV5-5 and J usage is TRBJ2-7; D possibly corresponds to TRBD2 (6 bases). CDR3 length equals 16 residues. V was clipped by 2 bases and J by 2 bases, with 17 bases between them. Germline V CDR1 and CDR2: SGHKS, YYEKEE (reference sequence). CDR3 region: CASSLVGTARAYEQYF. The CDR3 region has the DNA TGTGCCAGCAGCTTAGTTGGGACTGCTAGGGCCTACGAGCAGTACTTC.

This clonotype was counted ten times or more. The CDR3 sequence is CASSFNRVGEKLFF. DNA of the CDR3: TGTGCCAGCAGCTTTAATCGAGTAGGAGAAAAACTGTTTTTT. This rearrangement joins TRBV11-2 to TRBJ1-4, with D uncertain. Trimming took off 3 bases at V and 8 bases at J, with 13 bases between the two ends. CDR3 length: 14 residues. CDR1 and CDR2 (germline): SGHAT, FQNNGV.

For this clonotype: This may be a read error, as it is one base from a much larger clone. The chain is built from TRBV7-2 and TRBJ2-5; 11 nucleotides agree with TRBD1. The ends lost 4 bases at V and 7 bases at J; junction bases unmatched: 8. Germline CDR1 reads SGHTA; CDR2 reads FQGNSA. CDR3 length: 15 amino acids. CDR3 in DNA: TGTGCCAGCAGCTCGAGGGACAGGGGGAAAGGGACCCAGTACTTC. It encodes CASSSRDRGKGTQYF.

The V gene is TRBV13, the J gene TRBJ2-7, with 11 bases that match TRBD2. CDR1 is PRHDT and CDR2 is FYEKMQ in the germline V gene (reference sequence). Trimming removed 0 bases from V and 0 bases from J; junction bases left unmatched: 10. The CDR3 loop spans 19 amino acids. In nucleotides, the CDR3 is TGTGCCAGCAGCTTAGGCGCTAGCGGGGGGCTCCCGAGCTCCTACGAGCAGTACTTC. It translates to CASSLGASGGLPSSYEQYF.

This chain uses TRBV7-9 with TRBJ1-5, with D possibly matching TRBD1 (5 bases). CDR3 length: 16 residues. Germline assignment: CDR1 SEHNR and CDR2 FQNEAQ (reference sequence). The ends were cut back, 4 bases at V and 5 bases at J, with 18 bases in the middle. CDR3: CASSSGAQGLYQPQHF. The CDR3, as DNA: TGTGCCAGCAGCTCAGGCGCCCAGGGCCTTTATCAGCCCCAGCATTTT.

The sample holds many counts of this clonotype. V usage is TRBV7-3 and J usage is TRBJ2-1; D is uncertain. The CDR3 is made up of 14 amino acids. Germline lookup yields CDR1 SGHTA and CDR2 FQGTGA. V was pared by 2 bases and J by 8 bases, with 13 bases between. CDR3 sequence reads: CASSLGVSNDEQFF. For the CDR3, the DNA is TGTGCCAGCAGCTTAGGAGTCAGTAACGATGAGCAGTTCTTC.

This clonotype came up many times. The genes are TRBV6-5 and TRBJ1-2, with D unresolved. CDR3 length: 16 amino acids. V shed 0 bases and J shed 4 bases, with 15 bases lying between them. Germline V gene lookup returns CDR1 MNHEY and CDR2 SVGAGI. In DNA form, the CDR3 reads TGTGCCAGCAGTTACTCGCTCCAGGAAGGGCCCTATGGCTACACCTTC. It codes for CASSYSLQEGPYGYTF.

This clonotype appeared many times. The V and J genes are TRBV24-1 and TRBJ1-1, with D possibly TRBD1 on 6 matching bases. The V end was cut by 6 bases, the J end by 1 base, with 8 bases between. Germline CDR1 reads KGHDR; CDR2 reads SFDVKD. The CDR3 consists of 13 residues. The CDR3 DNA is TGTGCCACCAGTTACAGGGAGAACACTGAAGCTTTCTTT. This translates into CATSYRENTEAFF.

The V call is TRBV10-1, the J call TRBJ1-1; D remains ambiguous. Germline CDR1 is WNHNN and CDR2 is SYGVQD (reference sequence). The CDR3 has 13 residues. Between the trimmed V and J ends, which lost 3 bases and 3 bases, there was a span of 8 bases. CDR3 in DNA: TGCGCCAGCAGTGAAAGAGTGGACACTGAAGCTTTCTTT. Protein sequence: CASSERVDTEAFF.

In its sample, this clonotype was seen many times. V and J are TRBV13 and TRBJ2-7, with a tentative D call TRBD2 (5 bases). The CDR3 contains 15 residues. Trimming removed 0 bases from V and 7 bases from J, with 16 bases in between. Germline-derived CDR1 and CDR2 are PRHDT and FYEKMQ (reference sequence). The CDR3 nucleotides read TGTGCCAGCAGCTTAGGCCTAGGCGCCCCGGGGGAGCAGTACTTC. It is translated as CASSLGLGAPGEQYF.

This clonotype was seen ten or more times. The rearrangement links TRBV5-8 to TRBJ2-5; D may be TRBD2 (5 bases). Germline CDR1 reads SGHTS; CDR2 reads YDEGEE. Trimming took 6 bases from V and 1 from J, leaving 16 bases between them. This CDR3 region has 15 residues. The DNA for the CDR3 is TGTGCCAGCACCTCCCGGGAAGACACCCAAGAGACCCAGTACTTC. Encoded protein: CASTSREDTQETQYF.

This clonotype was observed many times. CDR3 DNA: TGTGCCATCCGTTTGTCAGGGAGCCCACTGGGAAACACCATATATTTT. It codes for CAIRLSGSPLGNTIYF. The chain links TRBV10-3 to TRBJ1-3, with TRBD1 as a possible D gene (5 bases). Trimming removed 8 bases from V and 4 bases from J, with 21 bases in between. Germline V CDR1 and CDR2: ENHRY, SYGVKD. The CDR3 runs 16 residues.

Ten or more counts support this clonotype. V is TRBV7-2 and J is TRBJ2-7; unclear D gene. Germline CDR1 and CDR2: SGHTA and FQGNSA. CDR3 size: 11 residues. With 5 bases removed from V and 3 bases from J, the gap between germline ends came to 5 bases. CDR3 residues: CASSINYEQYF. In nucleotides, the CDR3 is TGTGCCAGCAGCATCAACTACGAGCAGTACTTC.

This clonotype was detected ten times or more. The rearrangement links TRBV29-1 to TRBJ2-1; D may be TRBD1 (6 bases). In germline, CDR1 is SQVTM, CDR2 ANQGSEA. CDR3 size: 13 residues. With 4 bases removed from V and 2 bases from J, the gap between germline ends came to 9 bases. The CDR3 DNA is TGCAGCGTTGTTAGGGGGACCTACAATGAGCAGTTCTTC. Protein sequence: CSVVRGTYNEQFF.

This clonotype was counted ten times or more. The chain links TRBV12-3 or TRBV12-4 to TRBJ2-5; D ambiguous. Trimming removed 3 bases from V and 5 bases from J, with 13 bases in between. CDR3 length: 14 residues. The CDR3 DNA reads TGTGCCAGCAGTTTCCACTCGTGGGCCGAGACCCAGTACTTC. This encodes CASSFHSWAETQYF.

Concerning this clonotype: This may come from a read error, since a much larger clone is one base off. The J gene is TRBJ1-2, the V gene TRBV7-9; D might be TRBD1 (6 bases). The CDR3 totals 15 residues. CDR1 and CDR2 from the germline V gene are SEHNR and FQNEAQ (reference sequence). Between the trimmed V and J ends, which lost 6 bases and 3 bases, there was a span of 17 bases. CDR3 loop: CASSDWGALDYGYTF. CDR3 coding DNA: TGTGCCAGCAGTGACTGGGGGGCCCTAGACTATGGCTACACCTTC.

CDR3 sequence (DNA): TGTGCCAGCAGACGACAGTATACGAACACTGAAGCTTTCTTT. As protein: CASRRQYTNTEAFF. The rearrangement links TRBV6-4 to TRBJ1-1; D may be TRBD1 (5 bases). This CDR3 region has 14 residues. Germline values: CDR1 MRHNA, CDR2 SNTAGT. Trimming took off 6 bases at V and 1 base at J, with 12 bases between the two ends.

This clonotype was detected many times. This chain connects TRBV2 to TRBJ2-5, with a possible D match to TRBD1 (6 bases). The V gene's germline CDR1 is SNHLY and CDR2 FYNNEI. Trimming removed 6 bases at V and 1 base at J, with 12 bases between. CDR3 size: 14 residues. The CDR3 DNA reads as TGTGCCAGCAGGGGACGGACAGCCCAAGAGACCCAGTACTTC. It encodes CASRGRTAQETQYF.

This clonotype was picked up many times. V and J are TRBV7-3 and TRBJ2-1; TRBD1 aligns across 8 bases. V dropped 4 bases and J dropped 7; count of bases not matched to a gene: 3. The CDR3 covers 13 residues. Looked up from germline, CDR1 is SGHTA and CDR2 is FQGTGA. The chain's CDR3 is CASSSDRGNEQFF. In DNA form, the CDR3 reads TGTGCCAGCAGCTCCGACAGGGGTAATGAGCAGTTCTTC.

This clonotype was seen only a few times. This rearrangement joins TRBV29-1 to TRBJ1-2; tentatively, D is TRBD1 (5 bases). Trimming cost V 7 bases and J 2 bases, with 14 bases left between them. The V gene's germline CDR1 is SQVTM and CDR2 ANQGSEA. This CDR3 has 13 amino acids. In DNA, the CDR3 is TGCAGCGGCGGGGCGTCAGGAAACTATGGCTACACCTTC. Protein: CSGGASGNYGYTF. Complete variable domain (other parts from reference TRBV29-1 and TRBJ1-2): SAVISQKPSRDICQRGTSLTIQCQVDSQVTMMFWYRQQPGQSLTLIATANQGSEATYESGFVIDKFPISRPNLTFSTLTVSNMSPEDSSIYLCSGGASGNYGYTFGSGTRLTVV.

This chain uses TRBV5-4 with TRBJ2-2; TRBD1 matches at 8 bases. Trimming took 1 base from V and 7 from J; bases not matched to a gene: 9. The CDR3 is 16 residues long. The germline V gene has CDR1 SGHNT and CDR2 YYREEE (reference sequence). The CDR3 region has the DNA TGTGCCAGCAGCTTGTTAGCAGGGGGCCAGAGCGGGGAGCTGTTTTTT. Its protein is CASSLLAGGQSGELFF.

This clonotype came up a few times. This chain joins TRBV2 and TRBJ1-5; D is ambiguous. Germline lookup yields CDR1 SNHLY and CDR2 FYNNEI. Trimming stripped 7 bases from V and 7 bases from J, with 14 bases between. CDR3 length equals 13 residues. The CDR3 region has the DNA TGTGCCAGCACCCGGACCGACGACCAGCCCCAGCATTTT. Its translation is CASTRTDDQPQHF.

Ten or more counts support this clonotype. The V call is TRBV7-3, the J call TRBJ1-1; 9 bases agree with TRBD1. The length of the CDR3 is 15 residues. The junction had 7 bases not matched to a gene; V was cut back by 6 bases and J by 2 bases. Germline V gene lookup returns CDR1 SGHTA and CDR2 FQGTGA. The CDR3 loop reads CASRSQGQGNTEAFF. The CDR3 nucleotides are TGTGCCAGCAGATCCCAGGGACAGGGAAACACTGAAGCTTTCTTT.

The J gene is TRBJ2-1, the V gene TRBV5-4; D unclear. CDR3 length: 12 amino acids. The V gene's germline CDR1 is SGHNT and CDR2 YYREEE (reference sequence). Trimming stripped 4 bases from V and 8 bases from J, with 10 bases between. CDR3 region: CASSLVRDEQFF. The DNA for the CDR3 is TGTGCCAGCAGCCTGGTCCGCGATGAGCAGTTCTTC.

In this sample, this clonotype turned up many times. The chain uses TRBV7-3 and TRBJ1-6; tentative D call: TRBD1 (5 bases). V was cut by 4 bases and J by 5 bases, with 15 bases left in between. Germline lookup yields CDR1 SGHTA and CDR2 FQGTGA. This CDR3 spans 16 amino acids. The CDR3 sequence: CASSSPGVGNNSPLHF. The DNA of the CDR3 is TGTGCCAGCAGCTCTCCGGGGGTGGGGAATAATTCACCCCTCCACTTT.

This clonotype has at least ten counts. This chain connects TRBV7-9 to TRBJ2-5; D gene uncertain. This CDR3 is 13 amino acids long. Trimming removed 4 bases at V and 1 base at J, with 7 bases between. Germline CDR1 reads SEHNR; CDR2 reads FQNEAQ (reference sequence). This CDR3 is CASSSPPQETQYF. The CDR3 coding sequence is TGTGCCAGCAGCTCACCACCCCAAGAGACCCAGTACTTC. The whole variable domain, filled in from reference TRBV7-9 and TRBJ2-5, reads DTGVSQNPRHKITKRGQNVTFRCDPISEHNRLYWYRQTLGQGPEFLTYFQNEAQLEKSRLLSDRFSAERPKGSFSTLEIQRTEQGDSAMYLCASSSPPQETQYFGPGTRLLVL.

J is TRBJ1-6 and V is TRBV2; 9 bases agree with TRBD1. V lost 7 bases to trimming and J lost 6 bases; unmatched junction nucleotides: 7. This CDR3 comprises 15 residues. Per the germline V gene, CDR1 is SNHLY and CDR2 is FYNNEI. CDR3: CASTPGQGVNSPLHF. CDR3 sequence (DNA): TGTGCCAGCACTCCGGGACAGGGCGTTAATTCACCCCTCCACTTT.

Of note for this clonotype: Possible read error: a much larger clone is one base away. The V gene is TRBV27, the J gene TRBJ1-1, with TRBD1 as a possible D gene (5 bases). This CDR3 is 15 amino acids long. The germline gives CDR1 MNHEY, CDR2 SMNVEV (reference sequence). The CDR3 sequence: CARSLGARISTEAFF. The DNA for the CDR3 is TGTGCCAGGAGTTTAGGGGCCAGGATAAGCACTGAAGCTTTCTTT.